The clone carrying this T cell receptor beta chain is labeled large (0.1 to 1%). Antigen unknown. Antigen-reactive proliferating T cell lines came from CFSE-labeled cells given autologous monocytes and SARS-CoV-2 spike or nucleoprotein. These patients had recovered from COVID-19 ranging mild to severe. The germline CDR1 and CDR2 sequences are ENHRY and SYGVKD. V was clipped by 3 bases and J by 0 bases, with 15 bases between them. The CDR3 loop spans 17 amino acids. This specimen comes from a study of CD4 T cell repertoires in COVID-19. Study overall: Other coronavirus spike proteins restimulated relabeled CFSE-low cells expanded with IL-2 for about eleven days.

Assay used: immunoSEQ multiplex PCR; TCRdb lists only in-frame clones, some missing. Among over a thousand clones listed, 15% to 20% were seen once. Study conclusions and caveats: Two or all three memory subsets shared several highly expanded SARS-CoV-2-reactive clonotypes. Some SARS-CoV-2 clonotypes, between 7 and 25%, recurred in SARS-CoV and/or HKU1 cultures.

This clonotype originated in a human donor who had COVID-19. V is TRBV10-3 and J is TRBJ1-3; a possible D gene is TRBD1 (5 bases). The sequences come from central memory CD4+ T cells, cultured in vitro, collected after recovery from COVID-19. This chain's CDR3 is CAISEMGRLSSGNTIYF. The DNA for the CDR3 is TGTGCCATCAGTGAAATGGGACGACTTAGCTCTGGAAACACCATATATTTT.